A single T cell receptor beta chain is shown here with its context. Its specificity is not known. The data were taken from a study of monozygotic twins with inflammatory bowel disease. Points from the study as a whole: The co-twins with IBD showed lower TCRbeta diversity (inverse Simpson) than their healthy siblings.

Each CDR3 protein gets one entry in TCRdb, which reprocessed the 5' RACE reads and gives no DNA. The sample holds more than 350,000 distinct CDR3 sequences. Researchers collected roughly 2.3 ml of blood per donor. The CDR3 length is 16 residues. Germline lookup yields CDR1 SGHVT and CDR2 SQSDAQ. The chain joins TRBV7-4 to TRBJ1-1; TCRdb returns TRBD1, unconfirmable since there is no DNA. Sequencing input: blood. This TCR was recovered from a human donor with ulcerative colitis or Crohn's disease, or a healthy co-twin of an affected twin (not recorded which). CDR3 region: CASSFRQGPGYTEAFF.